What follows describes a single T cell receptor (beta chain). V was clipped by 7 bases and J by 4 bases, with 19 bases between them. The CDR3 covers 15 residues. Per germline, CDR1 MGHDK and CDR2 SYGVNS. The data were produced by immunoSEQ multiplex PCR, yet TCRdb's version contains in-frame clones alone and is incomplete. Here the sample spans about 140,000 clones, 88% being singletons. This sample is drawn from a study of blood T cell repertoires in COVID-19. The clonotype was recovered from a woman aged 45-60 years with acute or convalescent COVID-19. Sequencing input: peripheral blood. The V call is TRBV25-1, the J call TRBJ1-1; D possibly corresponds to TRBD1 (6 bases). The CDR3 coding sequence is TGTGCCAGCACCCTAACGGACAGTAGGGGCACTGAAGCTTTCTTT. This codes for CASTLTDSRGTEAFF.